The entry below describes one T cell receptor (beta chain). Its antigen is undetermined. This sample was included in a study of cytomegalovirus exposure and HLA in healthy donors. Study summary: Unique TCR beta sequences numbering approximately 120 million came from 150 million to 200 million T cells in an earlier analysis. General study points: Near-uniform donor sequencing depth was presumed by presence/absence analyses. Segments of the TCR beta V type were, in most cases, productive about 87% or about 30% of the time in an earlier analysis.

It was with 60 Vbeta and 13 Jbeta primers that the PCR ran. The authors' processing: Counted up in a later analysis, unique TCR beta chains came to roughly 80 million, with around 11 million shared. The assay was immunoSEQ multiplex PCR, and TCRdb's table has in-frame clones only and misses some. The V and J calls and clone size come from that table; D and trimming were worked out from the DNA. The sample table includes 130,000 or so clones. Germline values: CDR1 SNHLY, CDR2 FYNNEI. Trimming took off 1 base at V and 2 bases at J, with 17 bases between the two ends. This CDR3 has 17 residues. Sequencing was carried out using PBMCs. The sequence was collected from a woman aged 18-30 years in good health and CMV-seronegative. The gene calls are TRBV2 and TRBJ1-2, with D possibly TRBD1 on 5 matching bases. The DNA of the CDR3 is TGTGCCAGCAGTGAAGACTTTTTTGGGACTGAGAACTATGGCTACACCTTC. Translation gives CASSEDFFGTENYGYTF.